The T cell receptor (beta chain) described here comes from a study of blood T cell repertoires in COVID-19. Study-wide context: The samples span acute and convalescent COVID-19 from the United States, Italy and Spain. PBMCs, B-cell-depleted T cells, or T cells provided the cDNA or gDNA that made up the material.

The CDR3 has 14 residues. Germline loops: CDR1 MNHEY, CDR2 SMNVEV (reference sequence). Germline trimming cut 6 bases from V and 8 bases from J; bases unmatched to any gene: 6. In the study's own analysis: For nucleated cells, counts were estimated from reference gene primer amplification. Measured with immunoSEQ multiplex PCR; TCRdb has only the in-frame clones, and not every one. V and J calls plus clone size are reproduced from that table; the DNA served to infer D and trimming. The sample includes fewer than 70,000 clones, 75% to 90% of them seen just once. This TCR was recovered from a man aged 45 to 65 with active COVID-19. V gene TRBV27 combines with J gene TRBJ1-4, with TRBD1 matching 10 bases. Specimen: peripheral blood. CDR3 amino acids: CASRSGTGEEKLFF. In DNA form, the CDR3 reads TGTGCCAGCAGGTCCGGGACAGGGGAGGAAAAACTGTTTTTT. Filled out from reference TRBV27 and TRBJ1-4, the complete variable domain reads EAQVTQNPRYLITVTGKKLTVTCSQNMNHEYMSWYRQDPGLGLRQIYYSMNVEVTDKGDVPEGYKVSRKEKRNFPLILESPSPNQTSLYFCASRSGTGEEKLFFGSGTQLSVL.